The rows below give T cell receptor beta chains drawn from one sample of a study of radiation and T cells in renal cell carcinoma. Clones were read by immunoSEQ multiplex PCR, and TCRdb kept only the in-frame ones, dropping some. Seen here are about 49,000 clones, about 80% observed once, and the top ten hold 25% to 35%. This specimen was blood, taken from a patient whose treatment included radiotherapy and nephrectomy. The origin of the receptors is an older woman with renal cell carcinoma. Each CDR3 is given with its conserved first and last residue. A D gene is named only where the DNA matches it firmly. The size field is filled for only some rows; it gives once, few, many or a size class.

clone_size	v_call	d_call	j_call	cdr3_nt	cdr3_aa
-	TRBV10-1	-	TRBJ1-1	TGCGCCAGCAGTGAGTCGGGGACCCGGTCGGAAGCTTTCTTT	CASSESGTRSEAFF
-	TRBV2	-	TRBJ2-4	TGTGCCAGCAGTGAAGGGGTCGCCAAAAACATTCAGTACTTC	CASSEGVAKNIQYF
-	TRBV4-2	TRBD1	TRBJ2-1	TGTGCCAGCAGCCCCGACCGAGGGGGCCATTACAATGAGCAGTTCTTC	CASSPDRGGHYNEQFF
-	TRBV7-9	-	TRBJ1-2	TGTGCCAGCAGCTTAGAGGTTGGCGACAACTATGGCTACACCTTC	CASSLEVGDNYGYTF
-	TRBV19	-	TRBJ2-2	TGTGCCAGTATGGGGTGGACCGGGGAGCTGTTTTTT	CASMGWTGELFF
-	TRBV30	-	TRBJ1-3	TGTGCCTGGAGCCCGGGGCCCTCTGGAAACACCATATATTTT	CAWSPGPSGNTIYF
-	TRBV6-5	-	TRBJ2-2	TGTGCCAGCAGCTCCCCCGGAGGGGAGCTGTTTTTT	CASSSPGGELFF
-	TRBV18	-	TRBJ2-2	TGTGCCAGCTCACCTCGGACAGATAATACCGGGGAGCTGTTTTTT	CASSPRTDNTGELFF
-	TRBV7-2	-	TRBJ2-2	TGTGCCAGCAGCTTAAAGCGGAGCACCGGGGAGCTGTTTTTT	CASSLKRSTGELFF
-	TRBV29-1	TRBD2	TRBJ2-3	TGCAGCGTCGACGGGGCGGGGGAAGATACGCAGTATTTT	CSVDGAGEDTQYF
-	TRBV18	TRBD1	TRBJ2-7	TGTGCCAGCTCACCACGACAGGGGTCAATCTACGAGCAGTACTTC	CASSPRQGSIYEQYF
-	TRBV25-1	-	TRBJ2-7	TGTGCCAGCAGTGGAACATCTTCCTACGAGCAGTACTTC	CASSGTSSYEQYF
-	TRBV2	-	TRBJ1-6	TGTGCCAGCAGTGAAGAGGAGAGCTCCTATAATTCACCCCTCCACTTT	CASSEEESSYNSPLHF
-	TRBV18	-	TRBJ2-5	TGTGCCAGCTCACGAGCACCCGGGGAGACCCAGTACTTC	CASSRAPGETQYF
-	TRBV6-1	-	TRBJ1-6	TGTGCCAGCAATGACCCCGGGGGGCAAGGTTCACCCCTCCACTTT	CASNDPGGQGSPLHF
-	TRBV10-3	-	TRBJ2-1	TGTGCCACAGGAGGGGGTAACTTTGAGCAGTTCTTC	CATGGGNFEQFF
-	TRBV18	-	TRBJ1-4	TGTGCCAGCTCACCCCAGACAACTAATGAAAAACTGTTTTTT	CASSPQTTNEKLFF
-	TRBV2	TRBD2	TRBJ2-1	TGTGCCAGCGGGGGGGAGTTCTACAATGAGCAGTTCTTC	CASGGEFYNEQFF
-	TRBV6-5	-	TRBJ2-6	TGTGCCAGCAGCCAGGTGATTTCTGGGGCCAACGTCCTGACTTTC	CASSQVISGANVLTF
-	TRBV2	TRBD1	TRBJ1-5	TGTGCCAGCAGGGGACAGGGGTATAGCAATCAGCCCCAGCATTTT	CASRGQGYSNQPQHF
-	TRBV2	-	TRBJ2-7	TGTGCCAGCAGTGGTAGGAACAACCCTTACGAGCAGTACTTC	CASSGRNNPYEQYF
few	TRBV5-5	-	TRBJ1-6	TGTGCCAGCAGCTTGGTTTTCTTTTTTTCGGCTGGATACTATTCACCCCTCCACTTT	CASSLVFFFSAGYYSPLHF
-	TRBV4-1	TRBD1	TRBJ1-4	TGCGCCAGCAGCCAAGATAGCAGGGGGCCGAATGAAAAACTGTTTTTT	CASSQDSRGPNEKLFF
-	TRBV11-2	-	TRBJ2-1	TGTGCCAGCAGCTTTAGCCGTAACAATGAGCAGTTCTTC	CASSFSRNNEQFF
-	TRBV6-5	-	TRBJ2-5	TGTGCCAGCAGTTCACTTAGGGACAAAGGGGAGACCCAGTACTTC	CASSSLRDKGETQYF
-	TRBV6-1	-	TRBJ2-2	TGTGCCAGCAGTGCGCAGGGGAATACGAACACCGGGGAGCTGTTTTTT	CASSAQGNTNTGELFF
once	TRBV7-9	TRBD1	TRBJ2-1	TGTGCCAGCAGCGCCCCGGGACAGGGGGCGTGGAATGAGCAGTTCTTC	CASSAPGQGAWNEQFF
-	TRBV27	-	TRBJ1-4	TGTGCCAGTCACCCAGGGGACCGCGGAGAAAAACTGTTTTTT	CASHPGDRGEKLFF
-	TRBV5-1	-	TRBJ2-1	TGCGCCAGCGGACCGACGACTGCCAATGAGCAGTTCTTC	CASGPTTANEQFF
few	TRBV5-4	-	TRBJ1-1	TGTGCCAGCAGCATAGCAGGGGACACTGAAGCTTTCTTT	CASSIAGDTEAFF
once	TRBV7-9	TRBD1	TRBJ1-3	TGTGCCAGCAGCCTCCGGGACAGGGGAAACACCATATATTTT	CASSLRDRGNTIYF
-	TRBV7-9	-	TRBJ1-1	TGTGCCAGCAGACCGGACCTCATGAACACTGAAGCTTTCTTT	CASRPDLMNTEAFF
-	TRBV27	-	TRBJ2-7	TGTGCCAGCAGTCCAGCCAGGGGATACTACGAGCAGTACTTC	CASSPARGYYEQYF
once	TRBV19	-	TRBJ2-3	TGTGCCAGTTTGGTACAGGCCGGTTGGGGTACGCAGTATTTT	CASLVQAGWGTQYF
-	TRBV7-3	-	TRBJ2-6	TGTGCCAGCAGCCCACAGGGTGGGGCTGGGGCCAACGTCCTGACTTTC	CASSPQGGAGANVLTF
-	TRBV29-1	-	TRBJ2-7	TGCAGCGTTGAAGATCTGGCCTACGAGCAGTACTTC	CSVEDLAYEQYF
-	TRBV5-1	TRBD1	TRBJ2-7	TGCGCCAGCAGTCGGGACAGGGGGACCGAGCAGTACTTC	CASSRDRGTEQYF
few	TRBV20-1	-	TRBJ2-3	TGCAGTGCTAGCAGGACAGATACGCAGTATTTT	CSASRTDTQYF
-	TRBV4-3	-	TRBJ2-1	TGCGCCAGCAGCCAGGGGACCGGGACTGGTTATAATGAGCAGTTCTTC	CASSQGTGTGYNEQFF